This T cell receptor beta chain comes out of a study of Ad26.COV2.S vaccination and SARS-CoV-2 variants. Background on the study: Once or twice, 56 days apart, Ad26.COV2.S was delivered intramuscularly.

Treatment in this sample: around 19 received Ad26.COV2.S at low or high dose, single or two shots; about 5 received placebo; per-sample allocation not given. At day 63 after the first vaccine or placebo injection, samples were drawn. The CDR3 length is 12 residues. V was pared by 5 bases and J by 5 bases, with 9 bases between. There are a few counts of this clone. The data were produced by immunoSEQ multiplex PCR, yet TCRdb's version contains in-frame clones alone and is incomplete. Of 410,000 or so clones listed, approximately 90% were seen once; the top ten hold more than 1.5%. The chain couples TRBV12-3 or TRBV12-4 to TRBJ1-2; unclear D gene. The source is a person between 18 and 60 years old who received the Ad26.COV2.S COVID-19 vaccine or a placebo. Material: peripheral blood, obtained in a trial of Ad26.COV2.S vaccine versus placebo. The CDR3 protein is CASSKLRYGYTF. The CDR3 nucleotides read TGTGCCAGCAGTAAGTTGAGATATGGCTACACCTTC.